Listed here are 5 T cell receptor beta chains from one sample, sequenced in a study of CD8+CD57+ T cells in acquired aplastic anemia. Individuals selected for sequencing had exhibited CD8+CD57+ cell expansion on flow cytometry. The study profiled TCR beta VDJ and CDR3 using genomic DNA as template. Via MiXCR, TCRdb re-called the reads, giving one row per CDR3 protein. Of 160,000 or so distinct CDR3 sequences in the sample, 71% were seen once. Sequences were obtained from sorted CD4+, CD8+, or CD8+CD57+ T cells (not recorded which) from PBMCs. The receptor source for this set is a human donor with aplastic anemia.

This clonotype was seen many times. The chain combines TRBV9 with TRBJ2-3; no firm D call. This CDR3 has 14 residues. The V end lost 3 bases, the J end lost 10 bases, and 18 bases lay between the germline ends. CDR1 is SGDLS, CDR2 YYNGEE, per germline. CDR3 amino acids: CASSDSQHRYAQYF. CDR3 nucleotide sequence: TGTGCCAGCAGCGACAGCCAGCACAGATACGCGCAGTATTTT.

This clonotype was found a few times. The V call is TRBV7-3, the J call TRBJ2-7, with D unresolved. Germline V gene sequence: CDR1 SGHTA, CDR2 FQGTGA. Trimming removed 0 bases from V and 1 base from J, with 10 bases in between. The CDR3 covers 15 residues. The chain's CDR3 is CASSLTGGPSYEQYF. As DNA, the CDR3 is TGTGCCAGCAGCTTAACTGGCGGACCTTCCTACGAGCAGTACTTC.

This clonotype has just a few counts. The CDR3 spells CAISVGTGPNTEAFF. CDR3 nucleotides: TGTGCCATCAGTGTGGGGACAGGGCCGAACACTGAAGCTTTCTTT. V and J are TRBV10-3 and TRBJ1-1; 9 bases line up with TRBD1. CDR3 length: 15 amino acids. V lost 4 bases to trimming and J lost 1 base; unmatched junction nucleotides: 4. Germline CDR1 is ENHRY and CDR2 is SYGVKD.

Written as DNA, the CDR3 is TGTGCCAGCAGCTTGAGTTCAGCTAGCTCCTACGAGCAGTACTTC. This sequence encodes CASSLSSASSYEQYF. V is TRBV5-4 and J is TRBJ2-7; D is undetermined. Per the germline V gene, CDR1 is SGHNT and CDR2 is YYREEE (reference sequence). CDR3 length: 15 residues. Trimming cost V 1 base and J 0 bases, with 11 bases left between them.

CDR3 sequence reads: CASSVGQGANEQFF. DNA of the CDR3: TGTGCCAGCAGTGTAGGACAGGGGGCGAATGAGCAGTTCTTC. The chain couples TRBV2 to TRBJ2-1; 11 bases are shared with TRBD1. V lost 4 bases and J lost 7; bases outside the gene matches: 3. The germline V gene encodes CDR1 SNHLY and CDR2 FYNNEI. CDR3 length equals 14 residues.